This T cell receptor (beta chain) comes out of a study of T cells after yellow fever vaccination. Study summary: Fractions with few cells were prepared using SMART-Seq v4 Ultra Low Input.

The ends lost 5 bases at V and 8 bases at J; junction bases unmatched: 7. This CDR3 is built from 14 residues. Germline V lookup: CDR1 SGHTA, CDR2 FQGNSA. Researchers made TCR cDNA using 5'RACE template switching, and this step added a universal primer site and UMIs. A single record per CDR3 protein comes from TCRdb applying MiXCR to the 5' RACE reads. The sample lists 300,000 to 350,000 distinct CDR3 sequences, around 4.5% occurring once. This clonotype was detected a few times. The sample was PBMCs, taken 15 days after the yellow fever booster vaccination. This sequence joins TRBV7-2 and TRBJ1-2; 11 bases align to TRBD1. This TCR was recovered from a man aged 18 to 30 who received the YFV17D yellow fever vaccine. CDR3 in amino acids: CASSPDGQGAGYTF. DNA of the CDR3: TGTGCCAGCAGCCCTGACGGACAGGGGGCAGGCTACACCTTC.